Described below is a single T cell receptor beta chain sequence and its context. Its target is unknown. These data are taken from a study of cytomegalovirus exposure and HLA in healthy donors. Study observations and caveats: Based on reports, TCR beta sequences accurately predicted HLA-A and HLA-B alleles for most subjects. In presence/absence analyses, roughly uniform sequencing depth across donors was assumed.

J gave up 8 bases and V 4 bases, and 8 bases lay outside the gene matches. The germline V gene has CDR1 MDHEN and CDR2 SYDVKM. The CDR3 runs to 14 residues. It was with 60 Vbeta and 13 Jbeta primers that the PCR ran. Libraries were prepared by immunoSEQ multiplex PCR; TCRdb keeps only in-frame clonotypes and omits some of them. Its clone listing holds some 46,000 clones. The chain carries TRBV28 and TRBJ2-3; TRBD2 matches at 8 bases. The clonotype comes from a young woman in good health and CMV-seronegative. Sequences were obtained from PBMCs. The CDR3 here is CASSSPGLVGTQYF. The CDR3 bases are TGTGCCAGCAGTTCACCGGGACTAGTTGGTACGCAGTATTTT.